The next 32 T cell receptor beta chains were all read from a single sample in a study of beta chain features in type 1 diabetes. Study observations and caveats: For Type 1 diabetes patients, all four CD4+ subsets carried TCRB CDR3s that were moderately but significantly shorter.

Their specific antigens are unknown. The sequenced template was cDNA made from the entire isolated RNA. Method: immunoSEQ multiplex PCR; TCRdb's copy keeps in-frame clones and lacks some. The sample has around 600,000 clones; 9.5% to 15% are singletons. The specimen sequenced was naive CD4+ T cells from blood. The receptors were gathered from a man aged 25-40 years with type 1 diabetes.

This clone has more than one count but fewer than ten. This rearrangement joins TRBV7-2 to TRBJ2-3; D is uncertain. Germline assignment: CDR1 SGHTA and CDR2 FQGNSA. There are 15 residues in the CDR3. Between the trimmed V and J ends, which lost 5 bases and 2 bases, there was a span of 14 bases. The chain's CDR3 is CASSRTTVDTDTQYF. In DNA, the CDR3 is TGTGCCAGCAGCCGAACCACAGTGGACACAGATACGCAGTATTTT.

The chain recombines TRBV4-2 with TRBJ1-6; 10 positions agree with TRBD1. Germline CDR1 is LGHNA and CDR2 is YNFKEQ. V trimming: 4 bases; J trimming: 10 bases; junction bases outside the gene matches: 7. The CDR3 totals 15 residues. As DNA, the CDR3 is TGTGCCAGCAGCCGCCCCGGGACAGGGGTCTCACCCCTCCACTTT. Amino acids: CASSRPGTGVSPLHF.

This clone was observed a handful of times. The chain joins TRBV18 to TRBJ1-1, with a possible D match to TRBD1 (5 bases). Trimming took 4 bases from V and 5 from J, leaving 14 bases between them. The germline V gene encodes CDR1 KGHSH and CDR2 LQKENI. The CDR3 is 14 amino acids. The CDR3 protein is CASSRSDSKTEAFF. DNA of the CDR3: TGTGCCAGCTCACGCTCCGACAGTAAGACTGAAGCTTTCTTT.

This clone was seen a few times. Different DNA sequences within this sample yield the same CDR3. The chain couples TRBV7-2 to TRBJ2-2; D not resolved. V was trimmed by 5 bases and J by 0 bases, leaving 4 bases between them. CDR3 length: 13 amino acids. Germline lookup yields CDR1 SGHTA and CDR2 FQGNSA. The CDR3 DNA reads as TGTGCCAGCAGCCAGCCGAACACCGGGGAGCTGTTTTTT. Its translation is CASSQPNTGELFF.

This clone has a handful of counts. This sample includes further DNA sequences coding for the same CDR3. The DNA of the CDR3 is TGTGCCAGCTCCCCCGGGACAGGGTCCTACAATGAGCAGTTCTTC. It yields the protein CASSPGTGSYNEQFF. The rearrangement joins TRBV18 to TRBJ2-1; 9 nucleotides match TRBD1. With 6 bases clipped from V and 1 base from J, the junction kept 4 bases outside the gene matches. This CDR3 region has 15 residues. Germline CDR1 and CDR2: KGHSH and LQKENI.

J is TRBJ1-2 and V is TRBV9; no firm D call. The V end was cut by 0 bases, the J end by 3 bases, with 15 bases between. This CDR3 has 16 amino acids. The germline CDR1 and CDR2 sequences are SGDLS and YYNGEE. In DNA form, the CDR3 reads TGTGCCAGCAGCGTAGGTGTGTGGGAGGAGGACTATGGCTACACCTTC. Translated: CASSVGVWEEDYGYTF.

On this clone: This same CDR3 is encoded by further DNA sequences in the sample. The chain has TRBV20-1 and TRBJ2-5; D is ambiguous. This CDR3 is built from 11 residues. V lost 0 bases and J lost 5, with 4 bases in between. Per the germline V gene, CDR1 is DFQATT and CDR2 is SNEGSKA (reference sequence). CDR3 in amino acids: CSARDRETQYF. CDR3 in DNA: TGCAGTGCTAGAGATAGGGAGACCCAGTACTTC.

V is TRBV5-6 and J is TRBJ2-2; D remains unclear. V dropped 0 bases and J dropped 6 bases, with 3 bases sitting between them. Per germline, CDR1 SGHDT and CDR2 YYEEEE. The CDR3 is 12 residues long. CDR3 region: CASSLDAGELFF. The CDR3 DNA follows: TGTGCCAGCAGCTTGGATGCCGGGGAGCTGTTTTTT.

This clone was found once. The DNA for the CDR3 is TGTGCCAGCAGTGCCCAAACAGGGGTTAGCACAGATACGCAGTATTTT. This gives the protein CASSAQTGVSTDTQYF. This chain connects TRBV9 to TRBJ2-3; 7 positions match TRBD1. Germline V gene data show CDR1 as SGDLS and CDR2 as YYNGEE. The CDR3 runs to 16 residues. The V segment lost 5 bases and the J segment 0 bases; nucleotides outside the gene matches: 9.

CDR3 coding DNA: TGTGCCAGCCCAAGCGGAACTAGCACAGATACGCAGTATTTT. Its translation: CASPSGTSTDTQYF. This sequence joins TRBV11-2 and TRBJ2-3; tentatively, D is TRBD2 (5 bases). The V end was cut by 8 bases, the J end by 0 bases, with 12 bases between. The CDR3 has 14 residues. Germline CDR1 is SGHAT and CDR2 is FQNNGV.

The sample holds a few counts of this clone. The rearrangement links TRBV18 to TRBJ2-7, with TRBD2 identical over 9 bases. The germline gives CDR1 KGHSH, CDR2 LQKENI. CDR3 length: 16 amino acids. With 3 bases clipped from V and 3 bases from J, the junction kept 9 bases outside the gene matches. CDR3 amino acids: CASSPTAGGGSYEQYF. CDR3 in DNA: TGTGCCAGCTCACCCACTGCGGGAGGGGGCAGCTACGAGCAGTACTTC.

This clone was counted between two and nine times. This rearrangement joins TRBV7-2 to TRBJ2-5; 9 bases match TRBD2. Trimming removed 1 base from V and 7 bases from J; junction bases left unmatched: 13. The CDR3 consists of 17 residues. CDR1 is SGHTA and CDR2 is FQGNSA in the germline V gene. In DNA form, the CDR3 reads TGTGCCAGCAGCTTAGAAGCGGGGGGCAGCTCAGCGGGGACCCAGTACTTC. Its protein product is CASSLEAGGSSAGTQYF.

CDR3 nucleotides: TGTGCCCAGGCAGGCGGGCTCAATTCACCCCTCCACTTT. It encodes CAQAGGLNSPLHF. This rearrangement joins TRBV30 to TRBJ1-6; D is ambiguous. The CDR3 runs 13 residues. Trimming took off 8 bases at V and 7 bases at J, with 15 bases between the two ends. Germline CDR1 is GTSNPN and CDR2 is SVGIG (reference sequence).

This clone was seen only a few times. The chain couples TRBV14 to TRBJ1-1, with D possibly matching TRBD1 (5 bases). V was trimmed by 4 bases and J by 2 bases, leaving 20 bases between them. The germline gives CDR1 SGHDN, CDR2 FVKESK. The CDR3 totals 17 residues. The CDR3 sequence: CASSPPAQGRVNTEAFF. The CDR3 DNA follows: TGTGCCAGCAGCCCTCCTGCGCAGGGCAGGGTAAACACTGAAGCTTTCTTT.

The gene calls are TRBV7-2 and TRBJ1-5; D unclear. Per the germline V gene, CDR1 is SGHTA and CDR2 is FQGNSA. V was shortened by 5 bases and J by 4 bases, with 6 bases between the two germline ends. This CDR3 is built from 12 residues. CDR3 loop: CASSLPNQPQHF. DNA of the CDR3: TGTGCCAGCAGCCTTCCTAATCAGCCCCAGCATTTT.

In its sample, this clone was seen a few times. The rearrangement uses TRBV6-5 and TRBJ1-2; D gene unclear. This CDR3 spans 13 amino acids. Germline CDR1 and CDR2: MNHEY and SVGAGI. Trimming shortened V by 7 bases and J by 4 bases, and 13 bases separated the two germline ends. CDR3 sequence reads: CASKREVGYGYTF. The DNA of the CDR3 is TGTGCCAGCAAAAGGGAAGTTGGCTATGGCTACACCTTC.

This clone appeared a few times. The CDR3: CASSLGHSNQPQHF. CDR3 in DNA: TGTGCCAGCAGCCTAGGTCATAGCAATCAGCCCCAGCATTTT. The chain is built from TRBV7-2 and TRBJ1-5, with D hard to call. Between the trimmed V and J ends, which lost 5 bases and 0 bases, there was a span of 8 bases. CDR1 and CDR2 from the germline V gene are SGHTA and FQGNSA. The length of the CDR3 is 14 residues.

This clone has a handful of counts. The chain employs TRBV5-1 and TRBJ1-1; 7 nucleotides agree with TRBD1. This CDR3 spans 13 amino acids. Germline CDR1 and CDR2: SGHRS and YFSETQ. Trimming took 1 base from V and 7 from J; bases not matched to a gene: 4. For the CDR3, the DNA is TGCGCCAGCAGCTTGCTACAGGGGAATGAAGCTTTCTTT. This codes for CASSLLQGNEAFF.

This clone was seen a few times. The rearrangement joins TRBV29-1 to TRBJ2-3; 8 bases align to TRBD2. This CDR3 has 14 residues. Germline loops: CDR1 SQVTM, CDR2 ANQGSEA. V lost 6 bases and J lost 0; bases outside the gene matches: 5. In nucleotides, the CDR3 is TGCAGCGTCGGGAGGGTCCTTAGCACAGATACGCAGTATTTT. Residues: CSVGRVLSTDTQYF.

CDR3 DNA sequence: TGTGCCAGCAGTTATGCGAAGTCACCCCTCCACTTT. Its protein is CASSYAKSPLHF. The V and J genes are TRBV6-6 and TRBJ1-6; D unclear. V lost 3 bases to trimming and J lost 10 bases, with 7 bases between them. In germline, CDR1 is MNHNY, CDR2 SVGAGI (reference sequence). This CDR3 region has 12 residues.

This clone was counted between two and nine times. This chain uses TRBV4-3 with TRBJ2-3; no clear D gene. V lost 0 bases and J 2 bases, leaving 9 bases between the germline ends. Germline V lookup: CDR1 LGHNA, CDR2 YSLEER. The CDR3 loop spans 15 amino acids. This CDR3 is CASSQEPDFTDTQYF. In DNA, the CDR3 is TGCGCCAGCAGCCAAGAACCAGATTTCACAGATACGCAGTATTTT.

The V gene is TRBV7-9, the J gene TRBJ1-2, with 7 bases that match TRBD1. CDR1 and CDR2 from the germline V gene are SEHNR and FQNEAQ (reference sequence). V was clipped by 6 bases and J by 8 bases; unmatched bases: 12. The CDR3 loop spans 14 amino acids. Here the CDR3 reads CASSFPTGSRGYTF. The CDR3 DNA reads TGTGCCAGCAGTTTCCCGACAGGGTCGAGGGGCTACACCTTC.

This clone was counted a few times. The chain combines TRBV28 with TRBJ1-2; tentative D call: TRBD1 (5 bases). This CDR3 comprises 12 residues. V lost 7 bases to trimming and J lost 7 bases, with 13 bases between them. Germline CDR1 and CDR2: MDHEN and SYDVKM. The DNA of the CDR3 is TGTGCCAGCACCCTCGGGACGGGTGGCTACACCTTC. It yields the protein CASTLGTGGYTF.

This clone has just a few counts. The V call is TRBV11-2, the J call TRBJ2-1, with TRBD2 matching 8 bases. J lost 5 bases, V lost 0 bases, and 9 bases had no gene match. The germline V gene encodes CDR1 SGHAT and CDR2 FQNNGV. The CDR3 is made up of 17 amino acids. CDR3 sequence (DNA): TGTGCCAGCAGCTTAGATAGGGGAGCGGGGGCCGACAATGAGCAGTTCTTC. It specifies CASSLDRGAGADNEQFF. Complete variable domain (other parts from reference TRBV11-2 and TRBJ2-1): EAGVAQSPRYKIIEKRQSVAFWCNPISGHATLYWYQQILGQGPKLLIQFQNNGVVDDSQLPKDRFSAERLKGVDSTLKIQPAKLEDSAVYLCASSLDRGAGADNEQFFGPGTRLTVL.

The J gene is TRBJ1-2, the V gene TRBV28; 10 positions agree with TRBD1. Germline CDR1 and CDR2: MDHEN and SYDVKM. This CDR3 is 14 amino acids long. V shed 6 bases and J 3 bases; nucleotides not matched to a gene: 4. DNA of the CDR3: TGTGCCAGCAGCCCCGGGACAGGGGACTATGGCTACACCTTC. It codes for CASSPGTGDYGYTF.

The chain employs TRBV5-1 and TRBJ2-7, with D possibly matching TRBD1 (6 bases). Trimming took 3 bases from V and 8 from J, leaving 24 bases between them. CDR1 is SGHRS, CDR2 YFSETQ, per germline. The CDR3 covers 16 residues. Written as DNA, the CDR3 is TGCGCCAGCAGCTCGACAGGCGATTCCGTCCCTACGAAGCAGTACTTC. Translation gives CASSSTGDSVPTKQYF.

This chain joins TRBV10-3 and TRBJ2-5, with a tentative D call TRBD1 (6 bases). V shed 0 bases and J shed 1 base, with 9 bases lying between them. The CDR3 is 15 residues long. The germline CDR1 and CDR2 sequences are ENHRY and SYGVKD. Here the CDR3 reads CAISESGRGQETQYF. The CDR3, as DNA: TGTGCCATCAGTGAGTCCGGCAGGGGCCAAGAGACCCAGTACTTC.

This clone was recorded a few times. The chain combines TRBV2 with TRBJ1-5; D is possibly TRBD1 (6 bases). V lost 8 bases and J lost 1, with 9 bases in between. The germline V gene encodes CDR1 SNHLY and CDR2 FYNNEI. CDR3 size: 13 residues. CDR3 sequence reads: CASVGQSNQPQHF. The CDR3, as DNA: TGTGCCAGCGTTGGACAGAGCAATCAGCCCCAGCATTTT.

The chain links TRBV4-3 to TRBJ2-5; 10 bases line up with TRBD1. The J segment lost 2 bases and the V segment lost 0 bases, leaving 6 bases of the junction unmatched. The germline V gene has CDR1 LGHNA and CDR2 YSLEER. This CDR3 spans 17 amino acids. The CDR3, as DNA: TGCGCCAGCAGCCAAGAGGGCGGGACAGGGGTTCAAGAGACCCAGTACTTC. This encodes CASSQEGGTGVQETQYF.

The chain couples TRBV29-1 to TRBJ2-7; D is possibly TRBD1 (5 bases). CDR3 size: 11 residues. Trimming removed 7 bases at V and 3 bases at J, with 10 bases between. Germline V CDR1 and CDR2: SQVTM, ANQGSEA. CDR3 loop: CSALTGYEQYF. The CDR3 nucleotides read TGCAGCGCTCTTACAGGCTACGAGCAGTACTTC.

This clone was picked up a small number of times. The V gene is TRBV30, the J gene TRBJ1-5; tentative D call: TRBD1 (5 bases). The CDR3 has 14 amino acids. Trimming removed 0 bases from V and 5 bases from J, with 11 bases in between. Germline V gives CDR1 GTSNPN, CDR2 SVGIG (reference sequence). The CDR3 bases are TGTGCCTGGAGTGTGGGGGGGGATCATCAGCCCCAGCATTTT. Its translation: CAWSVGGDHQPQHF. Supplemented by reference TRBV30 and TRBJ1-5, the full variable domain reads SQTIHQWPATLVQPVGSPLSLECTVEGTSNPNLYWYRQAAGRGLQLLFYSVGIGQISSEVPQNLSASRPQDRQFILSSKKLLLSDSGFYLCAWSVGGDHQPQHFGDGTRLSIL.

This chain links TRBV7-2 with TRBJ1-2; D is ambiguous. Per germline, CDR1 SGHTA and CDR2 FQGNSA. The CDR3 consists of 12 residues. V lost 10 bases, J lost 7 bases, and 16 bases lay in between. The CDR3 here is CATLRLVSGYTF. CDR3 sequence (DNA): TGTGCCACCCTAAGGCTGGTGTCTGGCTACACCTTC.